Included here is one TCR beta chain sequence, with context. Its recognized antigen is unknown. Base qualities are not at hand, and no much larger clone is one base apart. Collaborating institutions collected whole blood in K2EDTA tubes following their own protocols. For TCRbeta analysis, collaborators shipped samples in one of three forms: frozen whole blood, isolated PBMCs, or DNA extracted from either of those sample types. TCRbeta CDR3 regions were amplified from genomic DNA by means of the immunoSEQ Assay, a bias-controlled multiplex PCR. Regarding the original processing steps: Nucleated cell counts per sample were estimated from amplification of reference gene primers within the assay. Sequence reads were collapsed and filtered to measure the absolute abundance of every unique TCRbeta CDR3 rearrangement. For each sample, productive Simpson clonality was calculated as the square root of Simpson's diversity index across productive rearrangements. What TCRdb holds here is the immuneACCESS table cut down to in-frame rearrangements. Part of the clones is not present; checked against another copy, under half of the missing clones reflect an unresolved V gene, and the others are unexplained. V and J calls and clone size come straight from that table; D and trimming were deduced from the DNA. This sample lists nearly 80,000 clones; about four fifths were detected once. 30% to 40% of the sample is taken by the ten largest.

The data derive from a study of blood T cell repertoires in COVID-19 (dated by TCRdb to 2019 to 2021). Notes on the research overall: The collaborator samples originated in the United States, Italy and Spain and spanned the acute and convalescent phases of COVID-19. The prospective study material was composed of cDNA or gDNA derived from T cells, B-cell-depleted T cells, or PBMCs. The dataset comprised deeply sampled blood TCRbeta repertoires from subjects exposed to, actively infected with, or recovered from COVID-19. The repertoires were released in a freely available public database meant as a resource for research on the immune response to SARS-CoV-2. The samples were drawn from the first 160 participants of the ongoing ImmuneRACE study and from more than 1,000 subjects provided by 6 global collaborators. Nearly every sample came with metadata listing a de-identified subject ID, COVID-19 status, age in years and sex. Where available, HLA class I and class II types were obtained from metadata supplied by the sample provider rather than from assay-based typing.

Study-wide conclusions, independent of this receptor: Clinical and demographic metadata were provided uncurated, with the amount varying by source and participant.

The sequencing sample was made of peripheral blood. The sequence was obtained from a woman in her 70s with acute or convalescent COVID-19.

The DNA is as follows: TGTGCCAGCAGGAACAGGTACGAGCAGTACTTC. This codes for CASRNRYEQYF. The rearrangement combines TRBV2 with TRBJ2-7; the D gene is perhaps TRBD1, from 5 matching bases. The CDR3 starts with the cysteine, ends with the phenylalanine, and has 11 residues. CDR3 DNA only is kept here, 33 bases in frame from base 1. From the germline V gene, CDR1 is SNHLY and CDR2 is FYNNEI. V is reduced by 6 bases and J by 4 bases, leaving a spacing of 7 bases between them.